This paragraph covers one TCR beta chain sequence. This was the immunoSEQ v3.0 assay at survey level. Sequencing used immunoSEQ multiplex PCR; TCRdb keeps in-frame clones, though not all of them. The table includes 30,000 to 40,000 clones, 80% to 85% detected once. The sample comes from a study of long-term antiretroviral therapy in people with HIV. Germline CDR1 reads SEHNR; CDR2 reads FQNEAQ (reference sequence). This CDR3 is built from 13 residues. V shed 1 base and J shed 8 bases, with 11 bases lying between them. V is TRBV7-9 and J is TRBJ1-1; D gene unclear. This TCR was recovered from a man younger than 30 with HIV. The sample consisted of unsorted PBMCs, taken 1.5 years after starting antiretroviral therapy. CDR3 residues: CASSLVEVPEAFF. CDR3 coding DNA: TGTGCCAGCAGCTTAGTTGAGGTCCCCGAAGCTTTCTTT.